This T cell receptor beta chain was captured in a study of T cell responses to AZD1222 COVID-19 vaccine. Details on this clone: Its target is not known.

Trimming pared 6 bases from V and 2 bases from J, leaving 19 bases between. Germline V gives CDR1 MNHEY, CDR2 SMNVEV (reference sequence). The CDR3 consists of 17 residues. Sequencing was performed with immunoSEQ multiplex PCR; in TCRdb, only in-frame clones are kept and a portion is missing. The profile shows approximately 140,000 clones, 94% of them singletons. Broader study findings: Baseline seropositivity characterized only 5 or 6 AZD1222 recipients. Spike was spanned by vaccine-associated CD4 TCRs, with dominance at 160-218 and 743-854. The donor cohort was predominantly white British with a female majority, and clonal diversity may have been underestimated. Increases in Spike-specific TCR breadth and depth were seen after two AZD1222 doses.

The gene calls are TRBV27 and TRBJ2-2, with D possibly TRBD1 on 5 matching bases. The clonotype originates from an adult in good health. Sequences were derived from peripheral blood, sampled on day 0 of AZD1222 vaccination. The CDR3 loop is CASSWGPGQKNTGELFF. DNA for the CDR3: TGTGCCAGCAGCTGGGGCCCGGGCCAGAAAAACACCGGGGAGCTGTTTTTT.